This passage covers 28 T cell receptor beta chains from one sample sequenced in a study of CXCR3-negative and CXCR3-positive naive CD8 T cells. Study-wide results and caveats: Higher TRB CDR3 hydrophobicity marked CXCR3-positive naive cells relative to CXCR3-negative naive cells.

Their cognate antigens are unknown. In preparing the TRB cDNA libraries, 5' RACE with UMI labels was used. One entry per CDR3 protein, without DNA, is what TCRdb gives after re-calling the 5' RACE reads. This sample's table reports 100,000 or so distinct CDR3 sequences. The specimen sequenced was naive CXCR3+ CD8+ T cells from blood. Specified subset: CD45RO-CCR7+CD27+CD95- naive CD8+ T cells expressing CXCR3 (TNR3+). The receptors come from a human donor in good health. Some clones in this sample may be carry-over from other donors' samples.

Here the CDR3 reads CSVQRLAGGPGQETQYF. The rearrangement joins TRBV29-1 to TRBJ2-5; the TRBD2 assignment by TCRdb is unverifiable without DNA. Germline values: CDR1 SQVTM, CDR2 ANQGSEA. This CDR3 has 17 amino acids.

The chain employs TRBV20-1 and TRBJ2-7; TCRdb proposes TRBD2, but this gene call is untestable without DNA. Germline V CDR1 and CDR2: DFQATT, SNEGSKA (reference sequence). This CDR3 region has 15 residues. Here the CDR3 reads CSARGDSLSSYEQYF.

V and J are TRBV29-1 and TRBJ2-7. This CDR3 is 12 amino acids long. Per germline, CDR1 SQVTM and CDR2 ANQGSEA. The CDR3 protein is CSVEENSYEQYF.

The chain links TRBV6-6 to TRBJ2-7. CDR3 size: 12 residues. Germline V gene lookup returns CDR1 MNHNY and CDR2 SVGAGI (reference sequence). CDR3 region: CASSSGDGEQYF.

The chain couples TRBV27 to TRBJ2-3; TCRdb's D call of TRBD1 is untestable without DNA. CDR3 length equals 15 residues. Looked up from germline, CDR1 is MNHEY and CDR2 is SMNVEV (reference sequence). This CDR3 is CASRGWDSYTDTQYF.

The chain joins TRBV4-3 to TRBJ2-7; TCRdb indicates TRBD1, and absent DNA this call remains unverified. The CDR3 runs 14 residues. Germline CDR1 reads LGHNA; CDR2 reads YSLEER. Here the CDR3 reads CASSQGTGVDEQYF.

The chain employs TRBV5-1 and TRBJ1-5. Germline CDR1 reads SGHRS; CDR2 reads YFSETQ. The CDR3 extends over 13 amino acids. The CDR3 region is CASSLTPNQPQHF.

The chain couples TRBV7-9 to TRBJ2-7. This CDR3 is 13 amino acids long. Germline V gene data show CDR1 as SEHNR and CDR2 as FQNEAQ (reference sequence). The CDR3 spells CASSPYSGYEQYF.

V gene TRBV4-3 combines with J gene TRBJ2-5; the TRBD2 assignment by TCRdb is unverifiable without DNA. CDR1 is LGHNA and CDR2 is YSLEER in the germline V gene. This CDR3 is 17 amino acids long. The CDR3 here is CASSQDPGAADQETQYF.

The rearrangement joins TRBV7-3 to TRBJ1-1; TCRdb returns TRBD1, unconfirmable since there is no DNA. This CDR3 has 12 residues. CDR1 and CDR2 (germline): SGHTA, FQGTGA. The CDR3 here is CASSLSRGEAFF.

The chain has TRBV14 and TRBJ2-2; there is no DNA to check the TCRdb D call of TRBD2. The germline V gene has CDR1 SGHDN and CDR2 FVKESK. The CDR3 loop spans 17 amino acids. CDR3 sequence: CASSQGAGGLLTGELFF.

The V gene is TRBV20-1, the J gene TRBJ1-2; TCRdb's assignment of TRBD1 cannot be checked, as there is no DNA. From germline, CDR1 is DFQATT and CDR2 SNEGSKA (reference sequence). The CDR3 loop spans 14 amino acids. The CDR3 sequence is CSASRGGEGYGYTF.

The chain recombines TRBV28 with TRBJ2-1; with no DNA, the TCRdb D assignment of TRBD2 cannot be verified. Germline V gene sequence: CDR1 MDHEN, CDR2 SYDVKM. The CDR3 is 17 residues long. The CDR3 reads CASSLPGTSGDYNEQFF.

This chain links TRBV7-3 with TRBJ2-1; TCRdb names TRBD2, which stays unverified in the absence of DNA. The CDR3 has 16 residues. In germline, CDR1 is SGHTA, CDR2 FQGTGA. Here the CDR3 reads CASSLGTSGSFEKQFF.

This sequence joins TRBV15 and TRBJ2-7; the D call from TCRdb, TRBD2, cannot be confirmed without DNA. Germline V gene sequence: CDR1 LNHNV, CDR2 YYDKDF (reference sequence). CDR3 length: 18 residues. The CDR3 protein is CATSSPTGLKLDPYEQYF.

The CDR3 protein is CASSPRDRGSSYEQYF. V usage is TRBV28 and J usage is TRBJ2-7; the D call of TRBD1 rests on TCRdb alone, since no DNA is present to check it. The CDR3 covers 16 residues. Germline CDR1 reads MDHEN; CDR2 reads SYDVKM.

This chain links TRBV14 with TRBJ2-7; TCRdb returns TRBD1, unconfirmable since there is no DNA. The length of the CDR3 is 18 residues. Germline V gene lookup returns CDR1 SGHDN and CDR2 FVKESK. The CDR3 sequence is CASSQDYPGTGGGYEQYF.

The chain recombines TRBV5-5 with TRBJ2-7; TCRdb picks TRBD2, but there is no DNA to check that call. Germline assignment: CDR1 SGHKS and CDR2 YYEKEE (reference sequence). This CDR3 comprises 16 residues. CDR3 protein: CASSLDTSGATYEQYF.

This chain uses TRBV2 with TRBJ2-3. CDR3 length: 12 residues. Germline CDR1 is SNHLY and CDR2 is FYNNEI. The CDR3 is CASSEWTDTQYF.

The J gene is TRBJ1-5, the V gene TRBV7-2. CDR1 and CDR2 (germline): SGHTA, FQGNSA. The CDR3 loop spans 15 amino acids. The CDR3 protein is CASSLVLGSNQPQHF.

The CDR3 here is CASSSRAGGSSTDTQYF. V is TRBV7-9 and J is TRBJ2-3; no DNA is available, so the TRBD2 call from TCRdb remains unchecked. CDR3 length: 17 residues. Germline CDR1 SEHNR, CDR2 FQNEAQ (reference sequence).

This chain connects TRBV10-3 to TRBJ2-7. CDR1 is ENHRY and CDR2 is SYGVKD in the germline V gene. This CDR3 region has 15 residues. The CDR3 loop is CAISESRGSSYEQYF.

The V call is TRBV20-1, the J call TRBJ1-3; the D call from TCRdb, TRBD1, cannot be confirmed without DNA. Germline values: CDR1 DFQATT, CDR2 SNEGSKA (reference sequence). CDR3 length: 15 residues. CDR3 in amino acids: CSASTGISPKRTIYF.

J is TRBJ2-1 and V is TRBV9; the TCRdb D gene call, TRBD2, has no DNA to confirm it. Germline lookup yields CDR1 SGDLS and CDR2 YYNGEE. This CDR3 has 15 residues. CDR3 residues: CASSPGGGPYNEQFF.

The chain combines TRBV28 with TRBJ1-1. This CDR3 is built from 13 residues. Germline-derived CDR1 and CDR2 are MDHEN and SYDVKM. CDR3 region: CASSFGWNTEAFF.

The rearrangement uses TRBV12-3 or TRBV12-4 and TRBJ2-1; TCRdb picks TRBD1, but there is no DNA to check that call. CDR3 length: 16 amino acids. This CDR3 reads CASSLATSGVRGREFF.

V and J are TRBV5-1 and TRBJ2-1; TCRdb proposes TRBD2, but this gene call is untestable without DNA. CDR1 is SGHRS, CDR2 YFSETQ, per germline. The length of the CDR3 is 13 residues. CDR3 amino acids: CASSYTSSGEQFF.

This chain links TRBV28 with TRBJ1-2. There are 14 residues in the CDR3. CDR1 and CDR2 from the germline V gene are MDHEN and SYDVKM. The CDR3 loop is CASSLRAASYGYTF.